A selection of T cell receptor beta chains follows, all from one sample in a study of cytomegalovirus exposure and HLA in healthy donors. This table comes from immunoSEQ multiplex PCR, and its TCRdb copy is limited to in-frame clones, with some not included. The table has 120,000 to 150,000 clones, under 70% seen once; the top ten hold approximately 2.9%. The specimen sequenced was PBMCs. Source of these receptors: a woman between 25 and 40 years old in good health and CMV-seropositive. CDR3s include the opening cysteine and the closing phenylalanine or tryptophan. The D gene is left open where the match is weak. Clone size is shown for a subset of rows, as once, few, many or a class of expanded clone.

TRBD1	NA	TRBV29-1	TRBJ1-2	CSARTGSAYGYTF
NA	NA	TRBV4-1	TRBJ1-1	CASSPHFQGWTEAFF
NA	NA	TRBV6-1	TRBJ1-2	CASSEYQTGYGYTF
NA	many	TRBV12-2	TRBJ1-1	CASRLSQGGEAFF
TRBD1	NA	TRBV7-9	TRBJ1-3	CASSLRDRSLSGNTIYF
TRBD2	NA	TRBV6-4	TRBJ2-3	CASSASGRATDTQYF
NA	once	TRBV19	TRBJ1-1	CASGGFYTEAFF
NA	NA	TRBV5-6	TRBJ2-5	CASSLRQTQETQYF
NA	once	TRBV10-3	TRBJ2-1	CATLGQYNEQFF
TRBD2	NA	TRBV5-4	TRBJ2-2	CASSPGGRGHTGELFF
NA	NA	TRBV28	TRBJ1-2	CATAIWTNGYTF
NA	NA	TRBV6-5	TRBJ2-2	CASSPLGGVGELFF
TRBD1	NA	TRBV6-1	TRBJ1-5	CASSGQGGFSNQPQHF
NA	NA	TRBV19	TRBJ1-2	CASSGQNYGYTF
TRBD1	NA	TRBV19	TRBJ2-7	CASSVGTAYEQYF
NA	NA	TRBV29-1	TRBJ2-7	CSVQGQPQLSYEQYF
TRBD1	NA	TRBV29-1	TRBJ1-1	CSVRTGGTEAFF
NA	NA	TRBV11-3	TRBJ1-1	CASSSQTGNTEAFF
NA	NA	TRBV18	TRBJ2-2	CASSPLARDSGELFF
TRBD1	few	TRBV7-2	TRBJ2-3	CASSPGTVRDTQYF
TRBD1	NA	TRBV2	TRBJ1-2	CASSVSRDTGDYGYTF
NA	NA	TRBV6-5	TRBJ2-7	CASSYSARGPYEQYF
NA	few	TRBV7-8	TRBJ1-1	CASSSTTLTERF
TRBD1	once	TRBV14	TRBJ2-7	CASSQDLGKGAVIYEQYF
NA	NA	TRBV28	TRBJ1-1	CASSLWGGWNTEAFF
NA	few	TRBV5-1	TRBJ2-7	CASSLYRDSYEQYF
NA	NA	TRBV5-6	TRBJ2-1	CASSLSRNEQFF
NA	few	TRBV27	TRBJ1-1	CASSFLATSTEAFF
NA	NA	TRBV10-2	TRBJ2-5	CASSDLVETQYF
NA	NA	TRBV2	TRBJ2-7	CASSSSVEQYF
NA	NA	TRBV5-5	TRBJ2-3	CASSLELSTDTQYF
NA	NA	TRBV5-1	TRBJ1-2	CASSLAPGMDYGYTF
TRBD1	NA	TRBV6-1	TRBJ1-2	CASRDRQGWNYGYTF
TRBD1	NA	TRBV25-1	TRBJ2-7	CASSPSDRVGYEQYF
TRBD1	NA	TRBV15	TRBJ2-1	CATSREREDRDNEQFF
NA	few	TRBV15	TRBJ2-2	CATRGGQPNTGELFF
TRBD1	NA	TRBV2	TRBJ1-1	CASIRDSNTEAFF
NA	once	TRBV29-1	TRBJ2-1	CSVEGGGEQFF
NA	few	TRBV10-3	TRBJ2-2	CATTYTGELFF